The 31 T cell receptor beta chains given below trace back to one sample, sequenced in a study of blood T cells in healthy people across ages. The second PCR ran roughly 6 to 11 cycles with a sample-barcoded 5' primer and J-beta primers. TCRdb passed the 5' RACE reads through MiXCR, listing each CDR3 protein once. Altogether around 1,000,000 distinct CDR3 sequences are present, roughly a quarter being singletons, with the ten largest covering 0.75%. This sample also belongs to another study, concerning T cells of mothers and their children.

Sequencing was done on a sample of blood. The receptors come from a girl aged 2-10 years in good health.

The chain links TRBV7-6 to TRBJ1-1, with unresolved D. Trimming left V 5 bases short and J 11 bases short, with 15 bases between. The germline CDR1 and CDR2 sequences are SGHVS and FNYEAQ. The CDR3 extends over 12 amino acids. Here the CDR3 reads CASSGNGERAFF. CDR3 nucleotide sequence: TGTGCCAGCAGCGGGAATGGGGAGAGGGCTTTCTTT.

As regards this clonotype: An end of the junction does not agree with germline; a read error may underlie this. This chain connects TRBV5-4 to TRBJ2-5; D remains ambiguous. Germline V CDR1 and CDR2: SGHNT, YYREEE (reference sequence). The CDR3 runs 11 residues. CDR3: CACSLEETQYF. The CDR3 DNA is TGTGCCTGCAGCTTGGAGGAGACCCAGTACTTC.

V and J are TRBV20-1 and TRBJ2-5; 7 bases match TRBD2. The CDR3 is made up of 16 amino acids. After removal of 3 bases from V and 2 bases from J, the junction contained 12 bases not matched to a gene. Germline CDR1 DFQATT, CDR2 SNEGSKA (reference sequence). CDR3 sequence: CSASLAALAVQETQYF. The CDR3 DNA reads as TGCAGTGCTAGCTTGGCGGCTCTAGCGGTTCAAGAGACCCAGTACTTC.

The chain has TRBV12-3 or TRBV12-4 and TRBJ2-7; D is possibly TRBD1 (5 bases). The V end lost 6 bases, the J end lost 12 bases, and 21 bases lay between the germline ends. This CDR3 comprises 13 residues. In nucleotides, the CDR3 is TGTGCCAGCAGCCCCCGGACGACAGCCAGGATGTACTTC. Translated, it gives CASSPRTTARMYF.

This clonotype was seen a handful of times. The chain is built from TRBV6-2 or TRBV6-3 and TRBJ2-5; D remains ambiguous. The CDR3 consists of 14 residues. CDR1 is MNHEY and CDR2 is SVGEGT in the germline V gene. V lost 6 bases and J 2 bases, leaving 13 bases between the germline ends. CDR3 region: CASRRPDPQETQYF. The CDR3 DNA sequence: TGTGCCAGCAGAAGACCGGACCCACAAGAGACCCAGTACTTC.

This clonotype turned up a few times. The CDR3 protein is CATSDQRDYNEQFF. CDR3 nucleotide sequence: TGTGCCACCAGTGATCAGCGGGATTACAATGAGCAGTTCTTC. The chain links TRBV24-1 to TRBJ2-1, with 7 bases matching TRBD2. The V gene end was trimmed by 3 bases and the J gene end by 4 bases; junction bases not matched to a gene: 2. Germline CDR1 and CDR2: KGHDR and SFDVKD. The length of the CDR3 is 14 residues.

V is TRBV5-1 and J is TRBJ2-3; D possibly uses TRBD1 or TRBD2 (5 bases each). This CDR3 has 16 residues. CDR1 is SGHRS and CDR2 is YFSETQ in the germline V gene. Trimming stripped 0 bases from V and 2 bases from J, with 13 bases between. The CDR3 is CASSLEGRSLTDTQYF. For the CDR3, the DNA is TGCGCCAGCAGCTTGGAGGGACGGAGCCTCACAGATACGCAGTATTTT.

V is TRBV9 and J is TRBJ2-5; D not certain. CDR3 length equals 12 residues. Germline V gene data show CDR1 as SGDLS and CDR2 as YYNGEE. V gave up 3 bases and J gave up 7 bases, with 10 bases separating them. The CDR3 is CASSGLGRTQYF. The CDR3 nucleotides are TGTGCCAGCAGCGGACTGGGCAGGACCCAGTACTTC.

J is TRBJ2-7 and V is TRBV29-1; the D gene could be TRBD1 or TRBD2 (5 bases each). Germline CDR1 reads SQVTM; CDR2 reads ANQGSEA. V was pared by 6 bases and J by 4 bases, with 25 bases between. The CDR3 has 16 amino acids. The CDR3 DNA sequence: TGCAGCGTCAACGGCGCCCTCCGGGACGGCTTATACGAGCAGTACTTC. Encoded protein: CSVNGALRDGLYEQYF.

The chain recombines TRBV29-1 with TRBJ1-2; TRBD1 might be the D (6 bases). The CDR3 length is 15 residues. Germline V gene lookup returns CDR1 SQVTM and CDR2 ANQGSEA. With 7 bases removed from V and 4 bases from J, the gap between germline ends came to 22 bases. The CDR3, as DNA: TGCAGCGCCCGGGGGGCGGCCAGAGAAGGCTATGGCTACACCTTC. The encoded protein is CSARGAAREGYGYTF.

This rearrangement joins TRBV29-1 to TRBJ2-7; a weak D match, TRBD1 (5 bases). The CDR3 consists of 14 residues. Trimming cost V 8 bases and J 2 bases, with 19 bases left between them. Germline values: CDR1 SQVTM, CDR2 ANQGSEA. The CDR3 region has the DNA TGCAGCCCTGGGGTCTTGGGCAGGGCCTACGAGCAGTACTTC. This encodes CSPGVLGRAYEQYF.

In its sample, this clonotype was seen a few times. The gene calls are TRBV20-1 and TRBJ2-4; 8 bases are a match to TRBD1. The CDR3 contains 12 residues. In germline, CDR1 is DFQATT, CDR2 SNEGSKA (reference sequence). The ends lost 5 bases at V and 6 bases at J; junction bases unmatched: 3. CDR3: CSAWDRLNIQYF. CDR3 bases: TGCAGTGCTTGGGACAGGTTAAACATTCAGTACTTC.

The chain employs TRBV14 and TRBJ2-4; D call uncertain. V was trimmed by 0 bases and J by 6 bases, leaving 12 bases between them. There are 15 residues in the CDR3. Germline V gene data show CDR1 as SGHDN and CDR2 as FVKESK. The CDR3 nucleotides read TGTGCCAGCAGCCAAGATGGAACAGACCTAAACATTCAGTACTTC. Translating it yields CASSQDGTDLNIQYF.

The genes are TRBV7-3 and TRBJ2-2, with D perhaps TRBD1 (6 bases). This CDR3 spans 16 amino acids. V gave up 5 bases and J gave up 1 base, with 14 bases separating them. Germline CDR1 reads SGHTA; CDR2 reads FQGTGA. This CDR3 is CASSPSWGLNTGELFF. The CDR3 coding sequence is TGTGCCAGCAGCCCTTCCTGGGGGCTGAACACCGGGGAGCTGTTTTTT.

V and J are TRBV11-2 and TRBJ1-2, with TRBD1 as a possible D gene (5 bases). The germline V gene has CDR1 SGHAT and CDR2 FQNNGV. The CDR3 totals 13 residues. Trimming shortened V by 4 bases and J by 8 bases, and 14 bases separated the two germline ends. The CDR3 sequence is CASSSDSTEGYTF. DNA for the CDR3: TGTGCCAGCAGCTCCGACAGTACGGAGGGCTACACCTTC.

The CDR3 loop reads CASSLRRYTDTQYF. As DNA, the CDR3 is TGTGCCAGCAGCCTTCGGAGATACACAGATACGCAGTATTTT. The chain joins TRBV7-2 to TRBJ2-3, with D uncertain. Germline V gene lookup returns CDR1 SGHTA and CDR2 FQGNSA. V lost 5 bases and J lost 2, with 11 bases in between. The CDR3 runs 14 residues.

V usage is TRBV19 and J usage is TRBJ2-3, with D tentatively TRBD1 or TRBD2 (5 bases each). Germline CDR1 and CDR2: LNHDA and SQIVND (reference sequence). Trimming took off 6 bases at V and 3 bases at J, with 16 bases between the two ends. The CDR3 covers 15 residues. The CDR3 sequence: CASRGENEGTDTQYF. CDR3 bases: TGTGCCAGTAGAGGCGAGAATGAGGGGACAGATACGCAGTATTTT.

The chain couples TRBV7-2 to TRBJ2-5; the D gene could be TRBD1 or TRBD2 (6 bases each). Germline-derived CDR1 and CDR2 are SGHTA and FQGNSA. V shed 2 bases and J shed 4 bases, with 11 bases lying between them. There are 14 residues in the CDR3. The CDR3 protein is CASSLFRGGETQYF. CDR3 in DNA: TGTGCCAGCAGCTTATTCAGGGGAGGAGAGACCCAGTACTTC.

The CDR3 region is CASSLDANSYEQYF. CDR3 sequence (DNA): TGTGCCAGCAGCTTAGACGCGAACTCCTACGAGCAGTACTTC. The chain employs TRBV7-2 and TRBJ2-5, with D hard to call. The end of the DNA fits TRBJ2-7 better, so the J call may be wrong. CDR1 and CDR2 (germline): SGHTA, FQGNSA. This CDR3 is built from 14 residues.

The chain has TRBV20-1 and TRBJ2-1; 11 nucleotides line up with TRBD2. Germline V gives CDR1 DFQATT, CDR2 SNEGSKA (reference sequence). This CDR3 comprises 18 residues. Germline trimming cut 0 bases from V and 6 bases from J; bases unmatched to any gene: 13. The CDR3 region is CSARELGTSGNSFNEQFF. In DNA, the CDR3 is TGCAGTGCTAGAGAACTCGGGACTAGCGGAAACTCATTCAATGAGCAGTTCTTC.

This clonotype occurred a few times. The chain carries TRBV7-3 and TRBJ2-3; D is tentatively TRBD1 or TRBD2 (5 bases each). The V gene lost 3 bases and the J gene lost 3 bases, with 7 bases spanning the gap. CDR3 length equals 13 residues. The germline V gene encodes CDR1 SGHTA and CDR2 FQGTGA. The CDR3 bases are TGTGCCAGCAGCTTTTGGGGGACAGATACGCAGTATTTT. The encoded protein is CASSFWGTDTQYF.

This clonotype was recorded a few times. This chain connects TRBV27 to TRBJ1-1; tentative D call: TRBD1 (5 bases). V was trimmed by 2 bases and J by 3 bases, leaving 10 bases between them. The germline CDR1 and CDR2 sequences are MNHEY and SMNVEV (reference sequence). The CDR3 has 14 residues. The CDR3 loop is CASSLRTGDTEAFF. The CDR3 DNA reads TGTGCCAGCAGTTTAAGGACGGGGGACACTGAAGCTTTCTTT.

The chain is built from TRBV20-1 and TRBJ1-4; maybe TRBD1 (6 bases). Germline V lookup: CDR1 DFQATT, CDR2 SNEGSKA (reference sequence). Deletions cut 2 bases from V and 1 base from J, with 8 bases between. The CDR3 has 14 residues. In DNA, the CDR3 is TGCAGTGCTAGAACACAGGGAACTAATGAAAAACTGTTTTTT. Encoded protein: CSARTQGTNEKLFF.

The chain uses TRBV4-1 and TRBJ2-7; possibly TRBD2 for D (5 bases). The germline gives CDR1 MGHRA, CDR2 YSYEKL. The V end was cut by 2 bases, the J end by 9 bases, with 14 bases between. The CDR3 is 13 residues long. In nucleotides, the CDR3 is TGCGCCAGCAGCCAAACGGACGGAGGCGCGCAGTACTTC. This gives the protein CASSQTDGGAQYF.

This clonotype was observed a handful of times. The CDR3 loop reads CATARGQTLETFF. CDR3 DNA sequence: TGTGCCACCGCCCGAGGACAGACTCTGGAGACTTTCTTT. This chain joins TRBV6-5 and TRBJ1-1; D perhaps matches TRBD1 (6 bases). Germline V gives CDR1 MNHEY, CDR2 SVGAGI. The CDR3 extends over 13 amino acids. The V end lost 10 bases, the J end lost 12 bases, and 24 bases lay between the germline ends.

V usage is TRBV29-1 and J usage is TRBJ2-7; the D gene is possibly TRBD2 (5 bases). Between the trimmed V and J ends, which lost 5 bases and 3 bases, there was a span of 14 bases. Looked up from germline, CDR1 is SQVTM and CDR2 is ANQGSEA. The CDR3 is 13 amino acids. CDR3 DNA: TGCAGCGTTTATAGCGAGGAGGACTACGAGCAGTACTTC. Protein product: CSVYSEEDYEQYF.

This clonotype was detected only a few times. The chain joins TRBV29-1 to TRBJ2-1, with TRBD2 matching over 8 bases. With 6 bases clipped from V and 0 bases from J, the junction kept 4 bases outside the gene matches. Germline CDR1 reads SQVTM; CDR2 reads ANQGSEA. The CDR3 has 14 residues. CDR3 nucleotides: TGCAGCGTCGGTAGCGGGGTCTCCTACAATGAGCAGTTCTTC. Protein: CSVGSGVSYNEQFF.

There are a few counts of this clonotype. The CDR3 region is CSAQRGGGVNNEQFF. In nucleotides, the CDR3 is TGCAGTGCTCAGAGGGGCGGGGGGGTGAACAATGAGCAGTTCTTC. The genes are TRBV20-1 and TRBJ2-1; 9 positions match TRBD2. V shed 5 bases and J 5 bases; nucleotides not matched to a gene: 10. There are 15 residues in the CDR3. CDR1 and CDR2 (germline): DFQATT, SNEGSKA (reference sequence).

This clonotype was seen a few times. This chain uses TRBV4-1 with TRBJ1-6, with unresolved D. V dropped 1 base and J dropped 6 bases, with 10 bases sitting between them. Germline CDR1 reads MGHRA; CDR2 reads YSYEKL. This CDR3 spans 15 amino acids. CDR3 DNA: TGCGCCAGCAGCCAAGTGGTGGGGTTTAATTCACCCCTCCACTTT. It encodes CASSQVVGFNSPLHF.

This clonotype was detected only a few times. This sequence joins TRBV12-3 or TRBV12-4 and TRBJ1-5; D ambiguous. This CDR3 has 13 residues. V was cut by 6 bases and J by 3 bases, with 9 bases left in between. CDR3 coding DNA: TGTGCCAGCAGGTTCGAACTCAATCAGCCCCAGCATTTT. Translated: CASRFELNQPQHF.

This clonotype was counted between two and nine times. The chain has TRBV7-2 and TRBJ2-2, with TRBD1 as a possible D gene (6 bases). V shed 5 bases and J shed 6 bases, with 10 bases lying between them. The CDR3 spans 13 residues. CDR1 and CDR2 from the germline V gene are SGHTA and FQGNSA. CDR3 protein: CASSEQGAGELFF. DNA of the CDR3: TGTGCCAGCAGCGAACAGGGCGCCGGGGAGCTGTTTTTT.